This TCR beta chain was recorded in a study of blood T cell repertoires in COVID-19. Trimming removed 3 bases from V and 4 bases from J; junction bases left unmatched: 12. CDR1 is SGHNT, CDR2 YYREEE, per germline (reference sequence). The CDR3 spans 16 residues. Only in-frame clones appear in the TCRdb table, and some are missing; sequencing was by immunoSEQ multiplex PCR. The sample contains 150,000 to 190,000 clones, 75% to 85% of which appear only once. The sequencing input was peripheral blood. The V and J genes are TRBV5-4 and TRBJ1-1, with 7 bases matching TRBD1. The source is a man aged 55 to 69 with acute or convalescent COVID-19. The CDR3 sequence: CASSSGANRGGTEAFF. The CDR3 DNA reads TGTGCCAGCAGCTCTGGCGCGAACAGGGGAGGCACTGAAGCTTTCTTT.